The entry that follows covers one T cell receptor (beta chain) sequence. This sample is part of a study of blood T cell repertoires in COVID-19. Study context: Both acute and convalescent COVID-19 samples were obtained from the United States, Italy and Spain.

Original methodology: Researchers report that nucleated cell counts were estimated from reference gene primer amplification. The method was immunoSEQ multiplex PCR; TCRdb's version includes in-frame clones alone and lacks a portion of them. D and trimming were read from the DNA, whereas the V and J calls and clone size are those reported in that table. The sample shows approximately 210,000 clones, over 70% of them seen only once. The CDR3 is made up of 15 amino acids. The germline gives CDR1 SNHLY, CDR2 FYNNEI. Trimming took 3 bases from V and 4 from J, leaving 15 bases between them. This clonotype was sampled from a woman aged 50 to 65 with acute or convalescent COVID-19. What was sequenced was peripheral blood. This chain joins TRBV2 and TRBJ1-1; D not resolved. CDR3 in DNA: TGTGCCAGCAGTGATTCAAAGGGAGCTGTCACTGAAGCTTTCTTT. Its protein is CASSDSKGAVTEAFF.